One sample yielded the 24 T cell receptor beta chains listed below, sequenced in a study of cytomegalovirus exposure and HLA in healthy donors. With 60 Vbeta and 13 Jbeta primers, the PCR was carried out. The method was immunoSEQ multiplex PCR; TCRdb's version includes in-frame clones alone and lacks a portion of them. The data contain 130,000 or so clones, about 80% of them singletons. Material for sequencing was PBMCs. These receptor sequences come from a woman aged 45-59 years in good health and CMV-seropositive.

This clone appeared a single time. J is TRBJ2-7 and V is TRBV5-4, with TRBD2 as a possible D gene (6 bases). The V gene's germline CDR1 is SGHNT and CDR2 YYREEE (reference sequence). This CDR3 has 12 residues. Between the trimmed V and J ends, which lost 6 bases and 7 bases, there was a span of 14 bases. CDR3 in amino acids: CASTRGSGEQYF. For the CDR3, the DNA is TGTGCCAGCACCCGGGGGTCGGGGGAGCAGTACTTC.

This rearrangement joins TRBV14 to TRBJ2-1; 10 bases map to TRBD2. CDR1 is SGHDN, CDR2 FVKESK, per germline. This CDR3 is 18 amino acids long. Unmatched junction bases numbered 10, after V lost 0 bases and J lost 5 bases. CDR3 DNA: TGTGCCAGCAGCCAAGATCTTAAAGTAGCGGGGGGAAACAATGAGCAGTTCTTC. It specifies CASSQDLKVAGGNNEQFF.

This clone was picked up a small number of times. V and J are TRBV18 and TRBJ1-1; no definite D call. The germline gives CDR1 KGHSH, CDR2 LQKENI. Trimming stripped 2 bases from V and 2 bases from J, with 12 bases between. The CDR3 has 15 residues. Written as DNA, the CDR3 is TGTGCCAGCTCACCATTTTCCCCAGAAAACACTGAAGCTTTCTTT. Protein product: CASSPFSPENTEAFF.

The V gene is TRBV4-1, the J gene TRBJ1-3, with D possibly TRBD1 on 6 matching bases. The V and J ends lost 3 bases and 0 bases respectively, with 12 bases between them. Looked up from germline, CDR1 is MGHRA and CDR2 is YSYEKL. This CDR3 region has 16 residues. The CDR3 protein is CASSQTGGYSGNTIYF. For the CDR3, the DNA is TGCGCCAGCAGCCAGACGGGGGGCTACTCTGGAAACACCATATATTTT.

The chain links TRBV5-5 to TRBJ1-6, with TRBD1 identical over 9 bases. V lost 3 bases to trimming and J lost 7 bases; unmatched junction nucleotides: 5. This CDR3 is built from 15 residues. Germline CDR1 SGHKS, CDR2 YYEKEE (reference sequence). The CDR3 sequence is CASSSGQGMNSPLHF. CDR3 DNA: TGTGCCAGCAGCTCGGGACAGGGTATGAATTCACCCCTCCACTTT.

In its sample, this clone was seen a few times. This sequence joins TRBV7-3 and TRBJ1-2, with D hard to call. Trimming left V 2 bases short and J 3 bases short, with 7 bases between. The CDR3 length is 13 residues. Germline V lookup: CDR1 SGHTA, CDR2 FQGTGA. The CDR3 here is CASSLSGYYGYTF. The CDR3 DNA reads TGTGCCAGCAGCTTATCGGGTTACTATGGCTACACCTTC.

This sequence joins TRBV20-1 and TRBJ2-1, with 7 bases fitting TRBD2. The germline CDR1 and CDR2 sequences are DFQATT and SNEGSKA (reference sequence). The trim removed 6 bases at V and 10 bases at J, leaving 6 bases unmatched. The CDR3 runs 11 residues. The CDR3 nucleotides are TGCAGTGCCGGACTAGGTCAGGAGCAGTTCTTC. Protein: CSAGLGQEQFF.

CDR3 nucleotide sequence: TGTGCCAGCAGCCCAACAACAGGGGAGTATGACAATGAGCAGTTCTTC. Amino acids: CASSPTTGEYDNEQFF. The rearrangement uses TRBV7-9 and TRBJ2-1, with 7 bases that match TRBD1. Trimming at V came to 5 bases and at J to 5 bases, leaving 12 bases not matched to a gene. The CDR3 spans 16 residues. Per the germline V gene, CDR1 is SEHNR and CDR2 is FQNEAQ (reference sequence).

The genes are TRBV7-8 and TRBJ2-2, with 14 bases matching TRBD2. The V segment lost 6 bases and the J segment 7 bases; nucleotides outside the gene matches: 7. Germline CDR1 SGHVS, CDR2 FQNEAQ. CDR3 length: 16 residues. CDR3 DNA: TGTGCCAGCAGATTGACTAGCGGGGGGGCCGTCGGGGAGCTGTTTTTT. Its translation is CASRLTSGGAVGELFF. Full variable domain (rest looked up from reference TRBV7-8 and TRBJ2-2): GAGVSQSPRYKVAKRGQDVALRCDPISGHVSLFWYQQALGQGPEFLTYFQNEAQLDKSGLPSDRFFAERPEGSVSTLKIQRTQQEDSAVYLCASRLTSGGAVGELFFGEGSRLTVL.

The chain combines TRBV18 with TRBJ1-1; D gene uncertain. From germline, CDR1 is KGHSH and CDR2 LQKENI. Trimming left V 6 bases short and J 5 bases short, with 16 bases between. This CDR3 is built from 14 residues. The CDR3 protein is CASSSDRRGTEAFF. The CDR3 DNA sequence: TGTGCCAGCTCTTCCGACCGAAGAGGGACTGAAGCTTTCTTT.

The chain carries TRBV29-1 and TRBJ2-2; possibly TRBD2 for D (5 bases). The CDR3 covers 14 residues. V was trimmed by 2 bases and J by 4 bases, leaving 11 bases between them. Germline V gene data show CDR1 as SQVTM and CDR2 as ANQGSEA. CDR3 amino acids: CSVERLAGTGELFF. The CDR3 DNA follows: TGCAGCGTTGAAAGGCTAGCAGGCACCGGGGAGCTGTTTTTT.

This rearrangement joins TRBV6-5 to TRBJ2-2; no definite D call. The CDR3 runs to 14 residues. The germline V gene encodes CDR1 MNHEY and CDR2 SVGAGI. Trimming shortened V by 5 bases and J by 4 bases, and 11 bases separated the two germline ends. Written as DNA, the CDR3 is TGTGCCAGCAGTCACCGGTCCTTCACCGGGGAGCTGTTTTTT. Its protein is CASSHRSFTGELFF.

The chain recombines TRBV5-1 with TRBJ2-3; 14 positions agree with TRBD2. There are 18 residues in the CDR3. With 7 bases clipped from V and 1 base from J, the junction kept 11 bases outside the gene matches. Per the germline V gene, CDR1 is SGHRS and CDR2 is YFSETQ. As DNA, the CDR3 is TGCGCCAGCCACGAGGGACTAGCGGGAGTTGGAGGCACAGATACGCAGTATTTT. Translated, it gives CASHEGLAGVGGTDTQYF.

The chain joins TRBV7-8 to TRBJ1-1; unclear D gene. V was cut by 3 bases and J by 2 bases, with 10 bases left in between. This CDR3 spans 14 amino acids. Germline V gene sequence: CDR1 SGHVS, CDR2 FQNEAQ. The CDR3 DNA sequence: TGTGCCAGCAGCTTCACAGAATTTAACACTGAAGCTTTCTTT. Its translation is CASSFTEFNTEAFF.

The chain recombines TRBV30 with TRBJ2-7, with D tentatively TRBD2 (6 bases). The CDR3 loop spans 14 amino acids. Germline CDR1 is GTSNPN and CDR2 is SVGIG (reference sequence). The V gene lost 2 bases and the J gene lost 2 bases, with 13 bases spanning the gap. In nucleotides, the CDR3 is TGTGCCTGGAGTAAAACCGGGGGACCCTACGAGCAGTACTTC. It translates to CAWSKTGGPYEQYF.

V gene TRBV29-1 combines with J gene TRBJ1-1; possible D gene TRBD1, 5 bases. CDR1 is SQVTM, CDR2 ANQGSEA, per germline. This CDR3 region has 13 residues. V lost 4 bases and J 6 bases, leaving 15 bases between the germline ends. In nucleotides, the CDR3 is TGCAGCGTTGGAATGGGGGGAACGGCTGAAGCTTTCTTT. It codes for CSVGMGGTAEAFF.

The chain is built from TRBV19 and TRBJ1-1; D not certain. V lost 8 bases and J lost 4, with 20 bases in between. The CDR3 spans 15 residues. Germline CDR1 reads LNHDA; CDR2 reads SQIVND (reference sequence). The CDR3 here is CASRPVGDAGTEAFF. In DNA, the CDR3 is TGTGCCAGTCGCCCTGTTGGTGACGCGGGCACTGAAGCTTTCTTT.

V gene TRBV30 combines with J gene TRBJ2-7, with 8 bases that match TRBD1. This CDR3 has 12 residues. Per the germline V gene, CDR1 is GTSNPN and CDR2 is SVGIG (reference sequence). Losses at the gene ends were 1 base for V and 6 bases for J; bases not matched to a gene: 2. CDR3 amino acids: CAWSEGQGEQYF. CDR3 bases: TGTGCCTGGAGTGAAGGACAGGGCGAGCAGTACTTC. The whole variable domain, filled in from reference TRBV30 and TRBJ2-7, reads SQTIHQWPATLVQPVGSPLSLECTVEGTSNPNLYWYRQAAGRGLQLLFYSVGIGQISSEVPQNLSASRPQDRQFILSSKKLLLSDSGFYLCAWSEGQGEQYFGPGTRLTVT.

The chain employs TRBV10-3 and TRBJ2-1; TRBD2 matches 7 bases. Germline V gene sequence: CDR1 ENHRY, CDR2 SYGVKD. With 4 bases clipped from V and 7 bases from J, the junction kept 7 bases outside the gene matches. The CDR3 covers 14 residues. The CDR3 spells CAISAGTTFNEQFF. The CDR3 DNA reads as TGTGCCATCAGTGCCGGGACTACCTTTAATGAGCAGTTCTTC.

The rearrangement joins TRBV6-5 to TRBJ2-3; possibly TRBD1 for D (6 bases). From germline, CDR1 is MNHEY and CDR2 SVGAGI. Trimming shortened V by 6 bases and J by 9 bases, and 13 bases separated the two germline ends. The CDR3 is made up of 12 amino acids. The CDR3 sequence: CASRATGSTQYF. In DNA, the CDR3 is TGTGCCAGCAGGGCAACAGGGTCGACGCAGTATTTT.

This chain joins TRBV5-4 and TRBJ1-2; the D is unclear. The germline CDR1 and CDR2 sequences are SGHNT and YYREEE (reference sequence). V was trimmed by 1 base and J by 7 bases, leaving 2 bases between them. This CDR3 spans 10 amino acids. CDR3 sequence reads: CASSLLGYTF. CDR3 in DNA: TGTGCCAGCAGCTTGCTTGGCTACACCTTC.

The chain carries TRBV30 and TRBJ2-7; TRBD1 might be the D (6 bases). Germline V gives CDR1 GTSNPN, CDR2 SVGIG (reference sequence). Trimming removed 7 bases at V and 0 bases at J, with 10 bases between. The CDR3 spans 12 residues. This chain's CDR3 is CASSDSSYEQYF. The CDR3 coding sequence is TGTGCCTCCTCGGACAGCTCCTACGAGCAGTACTTC.

V usage is TRBV30 and J usage is TRBJ1-5, with D tentatively TRBD1 (5 bases). Germline loops: CDR1 GTSNPN, CDR2 SVGIG (reference sequence). The CDR3 loop spans 13 amino acids. V dropped 2 bases and J dropped 5 bases, with 10 bases sitting between them. The CDR3: CAWSTRADQPQHF. CDR3 in DNA: TGTGCCTGGAGTACCAGGGCCGATCAGCCCCAGCATTTT.

The V call is TRBV7-2, the J call TRBJ2-7, with 12 bases that match TRBD2. CDR3 length: 15 residues. Trimming cost V 6 bases and J 4 bases; bases outside gene matches: 7. Germline V gene lookup returns CDR1 SGHTA and CDR2 FQGNSA. For the CDR3, the DNA is TGTGCCAGCAGTCGGACTAGCGGGGAGGAATACGAGCAGTACTTC. It encodes CASSRTSGEEYEQYF.